The next 8 T cell receptor beta chains were all read from a single sample in a study of CD8 T cells in ankylosing spondylitis. What these receptors recognize is not known. Each CDR3 protein is one row after TCRdb ran MiXCR on the 5' RACE reads. The sample carries hundreds of thousands of distinct CDR3 sequences, about 25% recorded once. Study-wide points: Seven to nine highly homologous variants formed a TCR beta motif that appeared characteristic of ankylosing spondylitis blood.

Sequencing was carried out using blood, either unsorted or a sorted T cell fraction (not recorded which). The receptors originated from a male donor with ankylosing spondylitis.

Ten or more counts support this clonotype. This chain links TRBV18 with TRBJ2-1; D remains ambiguous. The V and J ends lost 2 bases and 8 bases respectively, with 4 bases between them. Germline CDR1 and CDR2: KGHSH and LQKENI. The CDR3 consists of 11 residues. The CDR3, as DNA: TGTGCCAGCTCACCAATCGATGAGCAGTTCTTC. Translated: CASSPIDEQFF.

V is TRBV20-1 and J is TRBJ1-2, with D perhaps TRBD1 (6 bases). Germline CDR1 DFQATT, CDR2 SNEGSKA (reference sequence). This CDR3 spans 13 amino acids. Trimming left V 3 bases short and J 3 bases short, with 11 bases between. CDR3 nucleotide sequence: TGCAGTGCTAGGTCCAGGGGAGACTATGGCTACACCTTC. This sequence encodes CSARSRGDYGYTF.

This clonotype has a handful of counts. V and J are TRBV18 and TRBJ2-1, with TRBD2 as a possible D gene (6 bases). Germline lookup yields CDR1 KGHSH and CDR2 LQKENI. Trimming took 1 base from V and 3 from J, leaving 13 bases between them. The CDR3 is made up of 16 amino acids. CDR3 in amino acids: CASSPLVADLYNEQFF. The CDR3 nucleotides are TGTGCCAGCTCACCACTAGTAGCGGACCTCTACAATGAGCAGTTCTTC.

There are many counts of this clonotype. The chain recombines TRBV10-3 with TRBJ2-1; TRBD1 agrees at 11 bases. The CDR3 consists of 15 residues. The germline CDR1 and CDR2 sequences are ENHRY and SYGVKD. The V and J ends lost 7 bases and 2 bases, in that order; junction bases with no gene match: 4. This CDR3 is CAIMRTGGTYNEQFF. The CDR3 DNA reads TGTGCCATCATGAGGACAGGGGGCACCTACAATGAGCAGTTCTTC.

In this sample, this clonotype turned up a few times. This rearrangement joins TRBV7-9 to TRBJ1-2; D possibly corresponds to TRBD1 (5 bases). The V end lost 2 bases, the J end lost 6 bases, and 13 bases lay between the germline ends. The germline V gene has CDR1 SEHNR and CDR2 FQNEAQ (reference sequence). This CDR3 has 14 amino acids. The CDR3 DNA sequence: TGTGCCAGCAGCTTAAGGGACCGAAGTGATGGCTACACCTTC. This translates into CASSLRDRSDGYTF.

This clonotype has just a few counts. The chain joins TRBV6-6 to TRBJ2-5; 9 positions match TRBD1. V dropped 9 bases and J dropped 5; count of bases not matched to a gene: 7. Germline CDR1 MNHNY, CDR2 SVGAGI (reference sequence). This CDR3 has 13 residues. In DNA form, the CDR3 reads TGTGCCAGTATACAGGGGGCAGGGGAGACCCAGTACTTC. It encodes CASIQGAGETQYF.

The chain carries TRBV7-6 and TRBJ1-3, with unresolved D. The CDR3 runs to 15 residues. Germline V gives CDR1 SGHVS, CDR2 FNYEAQ. V dropped 5 bases and J dropped 8 bases, with 19 bases sitting between them. The CDR3 spells CASSPGPHREDTIYF. The DNA of the CDR3 is TGTGCCAGCAGCCCTGGGCCCCACCGAGAAGACACCATATATTTT.

This rearrangement joins TRBV27 to TRBJ2-5; D is perhaps TRBD2 (5 bases). The CDR3 runs 13 residues. From germline, CDR1 is MNHEY and CDR2 SMNVEV (reference sequence). Trimming took 2 bases from V and 5 from J, leaving 9 bases between them. CDR3 protein: CASSLRRSETQYF. DNA for the CDR3: TGTGCCAGCAGTTTACGGAGGTCGGAGACCCAGTACTTC.